Listed here are 6 T cell receptor beta chains from one sample, sequenced in a study of regulatory T cells in long-lasting Graves disease. For TCR beta, libraries came from iRepertoire HTBI primers and Arm-PCR of CDR3 regions. Each CDR3 protein is one row after TCRdb ran MiXCR on the multiplex PCR reads. The sample has 200,000 to 250,000 distinct CDR3 sequences, 20% to 25% seen once. Time point denoted: newly diagnosed GD, antithyroid drugs for less than 3 months. PBMCs were the source of the RNA used for TCR sequencing. Specimen: peripheral blood mononuclear cells (PBMCs), collected at new diagnosis, from a patient treated with antithyroid drugs. Every receptor here comes from a female donor with Graves disease.

This clonotype was recorded at least ten times. The rearrangement uses TRBV19 and TRBJ2-2; D is undetermined. The V end was cut by 7 bases, the J end by 2 bases, with 14 bases between. There are 15 residues in the CDR3. Germline V gene lookup returns CDR1 LNHDA and CDR2 SQIVND (reference sequence). Here the CDR3 reads CASKWWSENTGELFF. The DNA for the CDR3 is TGTGCCAGTAAATGGTGGTCGGAAAACACCGGGGAGCTGTTTTTT.

This chain uses TRBV6-1 with TRBJ2-7; a weak D match, TRBD1 (5 bases). Trimming took 6 bases from V and 2 from J, leaving 11 bases between them. There are 13 residues in the CDR3. Per germline, CDR1 MNHNS and CDR2 SASEGT. The CDR3 loop is CASSRDLPYEQYF. Written as DNA, the CDR3 is TGTGCCAGCAGCAGGGATTTACCCTACGAGCAGTACTTC.

As for this clonotype: This may come from a read error, since a much larger clone is one base off. The chain has TRBV27 and TRBJ1-6; no clear D gene. The CDR3 is 14 amino acids. Germline V gene lookup returns CDR1 MNHEY and CDR2 SMNVEV (reference sequence). The CDR3 sequence: CASSWLQNNSSLHF. For the CDR3, the DNA is TGTGCCAGCAGTTGGTTGCAGAATAATTCATCCCTCCACTTT.

This clonotype has at least ten counts. This chain uses TRBV2 with TRBJ2-1, with 11 bases that match TRBD1. V lost 6 bases and J lost 5; bases outside the gene matches: 6. The CDR3 runs to 15 residues. Germline lookup yields CDR1 SNHLY and CDR2 FYNNEI. CDR3 in DNA: TGTGCCAGCAGGATCCCGGGACAGGGGGACAATGAGCAGTTCTTC. It translates to CASRIPGQGDNEQFF.

This sequence joins TRBV9 and TRBJ1-2; D is ambiguous. The CDR3 sequence is 15 residues long. The V gene lost 5 bases and the J gene lost 4 bases, with 18 bases spanning the gap. The germline CDR1 and CDR2 sequences are SGDLS and YYNGEE. Written as DNA, the CDR3 is TGTGCCAGCAGTGGTGGGCGTGCGAGGATCTATGGCTACACCTTC. This sequence encodes CASSGGRARIYGYTF.

The table lists this clonotype with many counts. The gene calls are TRBV10-3 and TRBJ2-2, with TRBD2 as a possible D gene (5 bases). V was shortened by 6 bases and J by 8 bases, with 10 bases between the two germline ends. There are 12 residues in the CDR3. Germline CDR1 is ENHRY and CDR2 is SYGVKD. The CDR3 loop reads CAISAGQGELFF. DNA for the CDR3: TGTGCCATCAGCGCGGGCCAAGGGGAGCTGTTTTTT.